The next 25 T cell receptor beta chains were all read from a single sample in a study of beta chain features in type 1 diabetes. Overall study findings and caveats: Shorter TCRB CDR3s, moderately but significantly so, were found in Type 1 diabetes patients in all four CD4+ subsets.

Antigen specificity for these receptors is unknown. Isolated RNA was reverse transcribed in full, so expressed TCRB transcripts were sequenced. Profiling relied on immunoSEQ multiplex PCR, and the TCRdb table lists in-frame clones only, not all of them. The sample holds 350,000 to 450,000 clones, roughly 12% seen once. Sequencing input: naive CD4+ T cells from blood. Receptors originate from a woman aged 18-35 years with type 1 diabetes.

The chain links TRBV7-2 to TRBJ2-7, with 7 nucleotides matching TRBD1. Germline V lookup: CDR1 SGHTA, CDR2 FQGNSA. CDR3 length: 16 amino acids. The V segment lost 1 base and the J segment 0 bases; nucleotides outside the gene matches: 6. In nucleotides, the CDR3 is TGTGCCAGCAGCTTAGATGGGACAGCAAGCTCCTACGAGCAGTACTTC. It specifies CASSLDGTASSYEQYF.

The chain is built from TRBV5-1 and TRBJ2-1, with TRBD1 matching over 7 bases. Germline values: CDR1 SGHRS, CDR2 YFSETQ. This CDR3 has 15 residues. The V and J ends lost 1 base and 4 bases, in that order; junction bases with no gene match: 5. CDR3 residues: CASSLTGVTYNEQFF. Written as DNA, the CDR3 is TGCGCCAGCAGCTTGACAGGGGTCACTTACAATGAGCAGTTCTTC.

The chain joins TRBV5-1 to TRBJ2-5; 9 positions match TRBD1. The germline gives CDR1 SGHRS, CDR2 YFSETQ. The CDR3 is 15 residues long. J was trimmed by 2 bases and V by 1 base; bases with no gene match: 3. The CDR3 loop is CASSLSGTGQETQYF. Written as DNA, the CDR3 is TGCGCCAGCAGCTTGTCCGGGACAGGGCAAGAGACCCAGTACTTC.

This chain connects TRBV29-1 to TRBJ1-1; a weak D match, TRBD1 (6 bases). V was shortened by 4 bases and J by 0 bases, with 6 bases between the two germline ends. Germline assignment: CDR1 SQVTM and CDR2 ANQGSEA. The length of the CDR3 is 12 residues. The CDR3 bases are TGCAGCGTTGGACAGGTGAACACTGAAGCTTTCTTT. Translating gives CSVGQVNTEAFF.

The rearrangement links TRBV4-2 to TRBJ2-1; 9 bases line up with TRBD1. The CDR3 runs to 15 residues. Germline CDR1 LGHNA, CDR2 YNFKEQ. Trimming cost V 1 base and J 4 bases; bases outside gene matches: 2. The CDR3: CASSQGDRAYNEQFF. For the CDR3, the DNA is TGTGCCAGCAGCCAAGGGGACAGGGCGTACAATGAGCAGTTCTTC.

The chain couples TRBV30 to TRBJ2-7; 8 positions match TRBD1. Looked up from germline, CDR1 is GTSNPN and CDR2 is SVGIG (reference sequence). The V gene end was trimmed by 2 bases and the J gene end by 5 bases; junction bases not matched to a gene: 8. The length of the CDR3 is 14 residues. The CDR3 DNA is TGTGCCTGGAGTCACCCCGGACAGGGCCACGAGCAGTACTTC. Protein: CAWSHPGQGHEQYF.

V usage is TRBV9 and J usage is TRBJ1-3; possible D gene TRBD1, 5 bases. V lost 1 base, J lost 2 bases, and 7 bases lay in between. Germline V gene data show CDR1 as SGDLS and CDR2 as YYNGEE. The CDR3 has 14 amino acids. The CDR3 sequence: CASSVQGTGNTIYF. CDR3 coding DNA: TGTGCCAGCAGCGTACAGGGTACTGGAAACACCATATATTTT.

The chain combines TRBV7-2 with TRBJ1-2; D is undetermined. Trimming pared 1 base from V and 2 bases from J, leaving 14 bases between. CDR3 length: 16 residues. Germline V gene sequence: CDR1 SGHTA, CDR2 FQGNSA. CDR3 loop: CASSLGLSGANYGYTF. The DNA for the CDR3 is TGTGCCAGCAGCTTAGGCCTATCGGGAGCCAACTATGGCTACACCTTC.

The chain links TRBV29-1 to TRBJ2-7; a possible D gene is TRBD2 (5 bases). This CDR3 is built from 12 residues. V was shortened by 2 bases and J by 5 bases, with 10 bases between the two germline ends. Looked up from germline, CDR1 is SQVTM and CDR2 is ANQGSEA. Written as DNA, the CDR3 is TGCAGCGTTGAATTCCCCGGGGACGAGCAGTACTTC. Encoded protein: CSVEFPGDEQYF.

This clone was detected a few times. Other DNA sequences in this sample translate to the same CDR3. This sequence joins TRBV14 and TRBJ1-1; D remains unclear. This CDR3 is 13 amino acids long. Trimming left V 1 base short and J 5 bases short, with 8 bases between. CDR1 is SGHDN, CDR2 FVKESK, per germline. Written as DNA, the CDR3 is TGTGCCAGCAGCCAAGGTCGGGGAACTGAAGCTTTCTTT. Translating gives CASSQGRGTEAFF.

This rearrangement joins TRBV27 to TRBJ2-5; 7 bases are a match to TRBD1. The CDR3 spans 14 residues. After removal of 2 bases from V and 5 bases from J, the junction contained 5 bases not matched to a gene. Germline lookup yields CDR1 MNHEY and CDR2 SMNVEV (reference sequence). CDR3 sequence: CASSLGTVRETQYF. The CDR3 DNA follows: TGTGCCAGCAGTTTAGGGACAGTCCGGGAGACCCAGTACTTC.

The chain has TRBV7-2 and TRBJ2-5; D is ambiguous. V was trimmed by 5 bases and J by 5 bases, leaving 6 bases between them. Germline values: CDR1 SGHTA, CDR2 FQGNSA. This CDR3 spans 11 amino acids. For the CDR3, the DNA is TGTGCCAGCAGCGGAGCGGAGACCCAGTACTTC. Its protein is CASSGAETQYF.

The chain employs TRBV15 and TRBJ1-2; D is perhaps TRBD1 (5 bases). Trimming left V 0 bases short and J 8 bases short, with 16 bases between. The CDR3 loop spans 15 amino acids. The germline CDR1 and CDR2 sequences are LNHNV and YYDKDF (reference sequence). The CDR3 sequence: CATSRDRSGQGGYTF. In DNA, the CDR3 is TGTGCCACCAGCAGAGATCGTTCAGGCCAGGGAGGCTACACCTTC.

This clone was picked up a small number of times. Within the sample, other DNA sequences also encode this same CDR3. The chain links TRBV5-4 to TRBJ2-1; 7 bases align to TRBD2. CDR3 size: 15 residues. Unmatched junction bases numbered 3, after V lost 0 bases and J lost 3 bases. Germline CDR1 reads SGHNT; CDR2 reads YYREEE (reference sequence). The chain's CDR3 is CASSLGGSGYNEQFF. CDR3 DNA sequence: TGTGCCAGCAGCTTGGGCGGGAGTGGCTACAATGAGCAGTTCTTC.

The chain joins TRBV18 to TRBJ2-2; D is perhaps TRBD2 (6 bases). The germline V gene encodes CDR1 KGHSH and CDR2 LQKENI. V was cut by 0 bases and J by 1 base, with 9 bases left in between. The CDR3 runs to 16 residues. CDR3: CASSPPAGLNTGELFF. As DNA, the CDR3 is TGTGCCAGCTCACCACCGGCGGGGCTGAACACCGGGGAGCTGTTTTTT.

V gene TRBV25-1 combines with J gene TRBJ1-2, with 8 bases aligning to TRBD1. V was pared by 4 bases and J by 5 bases, with 9 bases of the junction left unmatched. From germline, CDR1 is MGHDK and CDR2 SYGVNS. The CDR3 spans 15 residues. The CDR3 reads CASSVTGTGGYGYTF. The CDR3 region has the DNA TGTGCCAGCAGTGTAACCGGGACAGGAGGTTATGGCTACACCTTC.

This clone was detected a few times. The V call is TRBV7-2, the J call TRBJ1-4; 9 bases are shared with TRBD1. This CDR3 is 16 amino acids long. V trimming: 5 bases; J trimming: 8 bases; junction bases outside the gene matches: 12. Germline CDR1 reads SGHTA; CDR2 reads FQGNSA. CDR3 nucleotide sequence: TGTGCCAGCAGCAAACCTTGGGACAGGGAAGACGAAAAACTGTTTTTT. As protein: CASSKPWDREDEKLFF.

This chain connects TRBV5-1 to TRBJ1-1, with TRBD1 matching 10 bases. V gave up 7 bases and J gave up 0 bases; unmatched junction bases: 3. CDR1 and CDR2 from the germline V gene are SGHRS and YFSETQ. There are 14 residues in the CDR3. CDR3: CASRTGGLNTEAFF. The CDR3 nucleotides read TGCGCCAGCCGGACAGGGGGATTGAACACTGAAGCTTTCTTT. Drawing the rest from reference TRBV5-1 and TRBJ1-1, the complete variable domain is KAGVTQTPRYLIKTRGQQVTLSCSPISGHRSVSWYQQTPGQGLQFLFEYFSETQRNKGNFPGRFSGRQFSNSRSEMNVSTLELGDSALYLCASRTGGLNTEAFFGQGTRLTVV.

This chain connects TRBV4-1 to TRBJ2-1; 7 bases are a match to TRBD1. Germline CDR1 MGHRA, CDR2 YSYEKL. The CDR3 has 16 amino acids. The J segment lost 0 bases and the V segment lost 2 bases, leaving 4 bases of the junction unmatched. The CDR3 here is CASSQPRQGSYNEQFF. The DNA of the CDR3 is TGCGCCAGCAGCCAACCGAGACAGGGCTCCTACAATGAGCAGTTCTTC.

This clone was seen a handful of times. The V gene is TRBV6-5, the J gene TRBJ2-1; 7 bases match TRBD2. Germline V CDR1 and CDR2: MNHEY, SVGAGI. The V gene end was trimmed by 7 bases and the J gene end by 6 bases; junction bases not matched to a gene: 6. The CDR3 covers 13 residues. Here the CDR3 reads CASTYTGGNEQFF. As DNA, the CDR3 is TGTGCCAGCACCTACACGGGGGGCAATGAGCAGTTCTTC.

The chain carries TRBV4-1 and TRBJ1-1, with unresolved D. Germline CDR1 MGHRA, CDR2 YSYEKL. The CDR3 length is 16 residues. Deletions cut 5 bases from V and 7 bases from J, with 23 bases between. The CDR3 protein is CASSGLVNPKRDEAFF. The CDR3 nucleotides read TGCGCCAGCAGCGGTCTAGTCAACCCCAAACGGGATGAAGCTTTCTTT.

The chain couples TRBV29-1 to TRBJ2-7, with 14 nucleotides matching TRBD2. V gave up 6 bases and J gave up 4 bases; unmatched junction bases: 2. The CDR3 length is 13 residues. Germline V gene lookup returns CDR1 SQVTM and CDR2 ANQGSEA. The CDR3 DNA reads TGCAGCGTGAGGACTAGCGGGAGGTACGAGCAGTACTTC. Protein: CSVRTSGRYEQYF.

This chain's CDR3 is CASGDSLNQPQHF. CDR3 in DNA: TGTGCCAGCGGCGACAGTCTAAATCAGCCCCAGCATTTT. J is TRBJ1-5 and V is TRBV28; tentative D call: TRBD1 (5 bases). Deletions cut 8 bases from V and 4 bases from J, with 12 bases between. The CDR3 extends over 13 amino acids. Germline V gives CDR1 MDHEN, CDR2 SYDVKM.

Only a few counts were recorded for this clone. The V and J genes are TRBV27 and TRBJ1-6, with 11 bases lining up with TRBD1. The V gene's germline CDR1 is MNHEY and CDR2 SMNVEV (reference sequence). This CDR3 contains 15 residues. V shed 4 bases, J shed 9 bases, and the junction held 5 bases outside the gene matches. In nucleotides, the CDR3 is TGTGCCAGCAGTTCTCTCGGACAGGGGGCTTCACCCCTCCACTTT. It codes for CASSSLGQGASPLHF.

The chain has TRBV4-2 and TRBJ2-6; 8 bases match TRBD1. The V gene end was trimmed by 5 bases and the J gene end by 2 bases; junction bases not matched to a gene: 5. The CDR3 runs 16 residues. The germline V gene has CDR1 LGHNA and CDR2 YNFKEQ. The CDR3 loop is CASSSEQGAGANVLTF. The CDR3 region has the DNA TGTGCCAGCAGCTCAGAACAGGGGGCTGGGGCCAACGTCCTGACTTTC.